These 24 T cell receptor beta chains were sequenced from one sample in a study of blood T cell repertoires in COVID-19. Measured with immunoSEQ multiplex PCR; TCRdb has only the in-frame clones, and not every one. Among approximately 99,000 clones, 71% were seen once, and the ten largest hold more than 1.5%. Sequenced material: peripheral blood. These TCRs come from a woman in her 40s with acute or convalescent COVID-19.

The chain employs TRBV6-5 and TRBJ2-7; a possible D gene is TRBD1 (6 bases). Trimming shortened V by 6 bases and J by 6 bases, and 18 bases separated the two germline ends. Germline V CDR1 and CDR2: MNHEY, SVGAGI. The CDR3 contains 14 residues. CDR3 amino acids: CASRNNQGFGEQYF. The CDR3 nucleotides are TGTGCCAGCAGAAACAATCAGGGGTTTGGCGAGCAGTACTTC.

The chain joins TRBV7-9 to TRBJ2-2, with 11 bases matching TRBD1. Germline loops: CDR1 SEHNR, CDR2 FQNEAQ (reference sequence). The length of the CDR3 is 15 residues. Trimming at V came to 5 bases and at J to 2 bases, leaving 1 base not matched to a gene. CDR3: CASSRTGGNTGELFF. CDR3 sequence (DNA): TGTGCCAGCAGCCGGACAGGGGGCAACACCGGGGAGCTGTTTTTT.

The CDR3 DNA sequence: TGCGCCAGCAGCGCGGATTCTAACTATGGCTACACCTTC. It is translated as CASSADSNYGYTF. The genes are TRBV5-1 and TRBJ1-2; D is undetermined. Germline V lookup: CDR1 SGHRS, CDR2 YFSETQ. The CDR3 runs to 13 residues. The ends were cut back, 4 bases at V and 0 bases at J, with 7 bases in the middle.

The chain links TRBV10-2 to TRBJ2-1, with D possibly TRBD1 on 6 matching bases. V shed 6 bases and J shed 4 bases, with 7 bases lying between them. Looked up from germline, CDR1 is WSHSY and CDR2 is SAAADI. The CDR3 has 12 amino acids. The DNA for the CDR3 is TGCGCCAGCAGAGGGGGTTACAATGAGCAGTTCTTC. Amino acid sequence: CASRGGYNEQFF.

This clone has just a few counts. The CDR3 here is CASSLYRNTIYF. CDR3 DNA sequence: TGTGCCAGCAGCTTATATAGAAACACCATATATTTT. The rearrangement uses TRBV7-2 and TRBJ1-3; no reliable D call. Germline-derived CDR1 and CDR2 are SGHTA and FQGNSA. V was cut by 2 bases and J by 5 bases, with 4 bases left in between. This CDR3 comprises 12 residues.

The V call is TRBV7-2, the J call TRBJ2-4, with a possible D match to TRBD1 (7 bases). Germline assignment: CDR1 SGHTA and CDR2 FQGNSA. Deletions cut 4 bases from V and 5 bases from J, with 15 bases between. This CDR3 comprises 15 residues. The CDR3 coding sequence is TGTGCCAGCAGCTCCCAGGGGGGAGGTCAAAACATTCAGTACTTC. This codes for CASSSQGGGQNIQYF.

This clone was seen a handful of times. This chain joins TRBV12-3 or TRBV12-4 and TRBJ1-1; D is uncertain. Trimming stripped 5 bases from V and 5 bases from J, with 9 bases between. This CDR3 has 12 amino acids. CDR3 sequence (DNA): TGTGCCAGCAGTGCCGGGTGGACTGAAGCTTTCTTT. Its translation is CASSAGWTEAFF.

The rearrangement links TRBV3-1 (or the pseudogene TRBV3-2) to TRBJ1-2, with D perhaps TRBD1 (5 bases). CDR3 length equals 14 residues. The germline V gene encodes CDR1 LGHDT and CDR2 YNNKEL (reference sequence). The ends were cut back, 0 bases at V and 7 bases at J, with 12 bases in the middle. In nucleotides, the CDR3 is TGTGCCAGCAGCCAAGAATGGGGGACTAGTGGCTACACCTTC. Protein sequence: CASSQEWGTSGYTF.

This chain links TRBV18 with TRBJ1-4; D ambiguous. With 6 bases removed from V and 8 bases from J, the gap between germline ends came to 13 bases. The CDR3 loop spans 13 amino acids. Germline CDR1 is KGHSH and CDR2 is LQKENI. CDR3 protein: CASSPTREEKLFF. The CDR3 bases are TGTGCCAGCTCGCCAACGAGGGAGGAAAAACTGTTTTTT.

This chain joins TRBV10-2 and TRBJ1-5; D gene uncertain. V dropped 3 bases and J dropped 1 base, with 7 bases sitting between them. This CDR3 has 14 amino acids. Germline V gene data show CDR1 as WSHSY and CDR2 as SAAADI. The CDR3 region is CASSDAVSNQPQHF. The CDR3 DNA reads as TGCGCCAGCAGTGATGCAGTGAGCAATCAGCCCCAGCATTTT.

J is TRBJ2-2 and V is TRBV7-9; D might be TRBD1 (6 bases). Per germline, CDR1 SEHNR and CDR2 FQNEAQ (reference sequence). V was shortened by 1 base and J by 2 bases, with 17 bases between the two germline ends. CDR3 size: 18 residues. The CDR3 DNA follows: TGTGCCAGCAGCTTAGGTCTCTGGACAGAGCAAAACACCGGGGAGCTGTTTTTT. Its translation: CASSLGLWTEQNTGELFF.

This clone was detected only once. This chain links TRBV18 with TRBJ2-7; 8 nucleotides align to TRBD1. This CDR3 contains 15 residues. Per the germline V gene, CDR1 is KGHSH and CDR2 is LQKENI. V lost 6 bases, J lost 1 base, and 8 bases stayed unmatched. The CDR3 DNA is TGTGCCAGCTCCCAAGGACAGGGCGTTTCCTACGAGCAGTACTTC. Translation gives CASSQGQGVSYEQYF.

V is TRBV9 and J is TRBJ1-6; TRBD1 matches 9 bases. This CDR3 has 15 residues. V shed 1 base and J 9 bases; nucleotides not matched to a gene: 5. The V gene's germline CDR1 is SGDLS and CDR2 YYNGEE. The CDR3 loop is CASSVLGQGSSPLHF. The CDR3 DNA is TGTGCCAGCAGCGTACTGGGACAGGGCTCTTCACCCCTCCACTTT. Complete variable domain (other parts from reference TRBV9 and TRBJ1-6): DSGVTQTPKHLITATGQRVTLRCSPRSGDLSVYWYQQSLDQGLQFLIQYYNGEERAKGNILERFSAQQFPDLHSELNLSSLELGDSALYFCASSVLGQGSSPLHFGNGTRLTVT.

The CDR3 protein is CASSPWAQGLNTEAFF. CDR3 nucleotides: TGTGCCAGCAGTCCGTGGGCACAGGGTTTGAACACTGAAGCTTTCTTT. The chain has TRBV28 and TRBJ1-1; a weak D match, TRBD1 (6 bases). The CDR3 has 16 residues. V gave up 5 bases and J gave up 0 bases, with 16 bases separating them. The germline CDR1 and CDR2 sequences are MDHEN and SYDVKM.

The V gene is TRBV19, the J gene TRBJ2-2, with D unclear. This CDR3 comprises 12 residues. With 9 bases removed from V and 2 bases from J, the gap between germline ends came to 7 bases. The germline CDR1 and CDR2 sequences are LNHDA and SQIVND (reference sequence). The DNA of the CDR3 is TGTGCCAGCCCGTATAACACCGGGGAGCTGTTTTTT. Protein: CASPYNTGELFF. The full variable domain, completed using reference TRBV19 and TRBJ2-2, is DGGITQSPKYLFRKEGQNVTLSCEQNLNHDAMYWYRQDPGQGLRLIYYSQIVNDFQKGDIAEGYSVSREKKESFPLTVTSAQKNPTAFYLCASPYNTGELFFGEGSRLTVL.

This clone was seen at least ten times. The rearrangement joins TRBV9 to TRBJ2-1; perhaps TRBD1 as D (6 bases). From germline, CDR1 is SGDLS and CDR2 YYNGEE. The CDR3 has 14 residues. The V gene lost 3 bases and the J gene lost 1 base, with 8 bases spanning the gap. CDR3 region: CASSAQGSYNEQFF. Written as DNA, the CDR3 is TGTGCCAGCAGCGCCCAGGGGTCCTACAATGAGCAGTTCTTC.

This clone was seen a few times. The chain uses TRBV7-9 and TRBJ1-6; D is undetermined. Trimming shortened V by 9 bases and J by 8 bases, and 17 bases separated the two germline ends. The CDR3 is made up of 14 amino acids. Per the germline V gene, CDR1 is SEHNR and CDR2 is FQNEAQ (reference sequence). CDR3 coding DNA: TGTGCCAGTCAAGGGTTAGCCGGGGATTCACCCCTCCACTTT. Translated: CASQGLAGDSPLHF. The full variable domain, with the rest looked up from reference TRBV7-9 and TRBJ1-6, is DTGVSQNPRHKITKRGQNVTFRCDPISEHNRLYWYRQTLGQGPEFLTYFQNEAQLEKSRLLSDRFSAERPKGSFSTLEIQRTEQGDSAMYLCASQGLAGDSPLHFGNGTRLTVT.

This chain connects TRBV2 to TRBJ2-7; 9 bases agree with TRBD1. Trimming cost V 8 bases and J 6 bases; bases outside gene matches: 8. Germline CDR1 reads SNHLY; CDR2 reads FYNNEI. This CDR3 region has 13 residues. The CDR3 DNA is TGTGCCAGCTCCCGGGACAGGGAGCGCGAGCAGTACTTC. Translated: CASSRDREREQYF.

This clone was counted only a few times. The gene calls are TRBV6-2 or TRBV6-3 and TRBJ1-2, with D possibly TRBD1 on 6 matching bases. Germline CDR1 reads MNHEY; CDR2 reads SVGEGT. The CDR3 is 14 amino acids. V lost 5 bases, J lost 4 bases, and 14 bases lay in between. The CDR3 here is CASSPSRGAYGYTF. The CDR3 DNA follows: TGTGCCAGCAGTCCCTCCCGGGGGGCCTATGGCTACACCTTC.

This chain connects TRBV19 to TRBJ2-5, with D tentatively TRBD2 (5 bases). Trimming took 2 bases from V and 6 from J, leaving 10 bases between them. The CDR3 totals 13 residues. Germline assignment: CDR1 LNHDA and CDR2 SQIVND (reference sequence). The CDR3 protein is CASSIQASQTQYF. CDR3 DNA sequence: TGTGCCAGTAGTATACAAGCTAGCCAGACCCAGTACTTC. Filled out from reference TRBV19 and TRBJ2-5, the complete variable domain reads DGGITQSPKYLFRKEGQNVTLSCEQNLNHDAMYWYRQDPGQGLRLIYYSQIVNDFQKGDIAEGYSVSREKKESFPLTVTSAQKNPTAFYLCASSIQASQTQYFGPGTRLLVL.

V and J are TRBV2 and TRBJ2-5; the D gene is possibly TRBD1 (6 bases). There are 15 residues in the CDR3. Deletions cut 4 bases from V and 2 bases from J, with 14 bases between. In germline, CDR1 is SNHLY, CDR2 FYNNEI. In nucleotides, the CDR3 is TGTGCCAGCAGTGCAGGACAGCTTCTTCAAGAGACCCAGTACTTC. It translates to CASSAGQLLQETQYF. The full variable domain, with the rest looked up from reference TRBV2 and TRBJ2-5, is EPEVTQTPSHQVTQMGQEVILRCVPISNHLYFYWYRQILGQKVEFLVSFYNNEISEKSEIFDDQFSVERPDGSNFTLKIRSTKLEDSAMYFCASSAGQLLQETQYFGPGTRLLVL.

The gene calls are TRBV13 and TRBJ2-3; 10 nucleotides align to TRBD2. Germline loops: CDR1 PRHDT, CDR2 FYEKMQ (reference sequence). The CDR3 covers 14 residues. The J segment lost 5 bases and the V segment lost 3 bases, leaving 2 bases of the junction unmatched. This CDR3 is CASSFSGGGDTQYF. The CDR3, as DNA: TGTGCCAGCAGCTTCAGCGGGGGGGGAGATACGCAGTATTTT.

This clone was seen many times. The rearrangement uses TRBV11-2 and TRBJ2-7; a weak D match, TRBD2 (6 bases). This CDR3 is built from 14 residues. With 3 bases removed from V and 0 bases from J, the gap between germline ends came to 9 bases. CDR1 is SGHAT, CDR2 FQNNGV, per germline. The CDR3 reads CASSFAGGSYEQYF. Written as DNA, the CDR3 is TGTGCCAGCAGCTTCGCCGGGGGCTCCTACGAGCAGTACTTC. Full variable domain (missing parts from reference TRBV11-2 and TRBJ2-7): EAGVAQSPRYKIIEKRQSVAFWCNPISGHATLYWYQQILGQGPKLLIQFQNNGVVDDSQLPKDRFSAERLKGVDSTLKIQPAKLEDSAVYLCASSFAGGSYEQYFGPGTRLTVT.

V gene TRBV12-3 or TRBV12-4 combines with J gene TRBJ1-1, with a possible D match to TRBD1 (5 bases). The CDR3 runs 13 residues. Trimming stripped 6 bases from V and 0 bases from J, with 8 bases between. The CDR3 DNA sequence: TGTGCCAGCAGCCCCAGGGTGAACACTGAAGCTTTCTTT. Translated: CASSPRVNTEAFF.